This T cell receptor (beta chain) was captured by sequencing in a study of blood T cell repertoires in COVID-19. Background on the study: Acute and convalescent COVID-19 samples came from the United States, Italy and Spain. The analysed material was cDNA or gDNA that came from T cells, B-cell-depleted T cells, or PBMCs.

This clone was seen once. Germline V gene lookup returns CDR1 SGHRS and CDR2 YFSETQ. This CDR3 comprises 17 residues. V gave up 2 bases and J gave up 2 bases; unmatched junction bases: 4. As handled by the study authors: Amplification from reference gene primers served as the basis for estimated nucleated cell counts. TCRdb's table, derived via immunoSEQ multiplex PCR, lists solely in-frame clones and lacks some. From that table come the V and J calls and clone size; the DNA was used to work out D and trimming. The sample has fewer than 150,000 clones; about nine tenths are singletons. This chain joins TRBV5-1 and TRBJ2-1, with 13 bases that match TRBD2. This receptor was taken from a man aged 45 to 65 with active or convalescent COVID-19. Sample: peripheral blood. The CDR3, as DNA: TGCGCCAGCAGCTTAGGGACTAGCGGGATAGCCTACAATGAGCAGTTCTTC. This codes for CASSLGTSGIAYNEQFF. Drawing the rest from reference TRBV5-1 and TRBJ2-1, the complete variable domain is KAGVTQTPRYLIKTRGQQVTLSCSPISGHRSVSWYQQTPGQGLQFLFEYFSETQRNKGNFPGRFSGRQFSNSRSEMNVSTLELGDSALYLCASSLGTSGIAYNEQFFGPGTRLTVL.